One sample yielded the 27 T cell receptor beta chains listed below, sequenced in a study of CD8 T cells in Susac syndrome. Random hexamers served to reverse transcribe roughly 0.5 to 1 ug RNA. TCRdb passed the immunoSEQ multiplex PCR reads through MiXCR, listing each CDR3 protein once. The sample comprises almost 450,000 distinct CDR3 sequences, 75% to 90% of which are singletons, and about 0.1% rests with the top ten. The specimen sequenced was CD8+ T cells from PBMCs. The receptors come from a human donor with multiple sclerosis.

This clonotype showed up just a few times. V gene TRBV6-1 combines with J gene TRBJ2-5, with TRBD1 matching 8 bases. CDR3 length: 12 residues. CDR1 is MNHNS, CDR2 SASEGT, per germline. V shed 9 bases, J shed 2 bases, and the junction held 2 bases outside the gene matches. The CDR3 loop is CASGQGQETQYF. The CDR3 nucleotides read TGTGCCAGTGGACAGGGACAAGAGACCCAGTACTTC.

The V gene is TRBV27, the J gene TRBJ1-1; D gene unclear. The germline V gene encodes CDR1 MNHEY and CDR2 SMNVEV (reference sequence). The CDR3 is 14 amino acids. The ends were cut back, 1 base at V and 0 bases at J, with 6 bases in the middle. The CDR3 DNA sequence: TGTGCCAGCAGTTTATTAGGAATGAACACTGAAGCTTTCTTT. Residues: CASSLLGMNTEAFF.

This chain uses TRBV9 with TRBJ2-7; D gene ambiguous. V was pared by 0 bases and J by 2 bases, with 12 bases between. The CDR3 is 15 residues long. Germline V gene data show CDR1 as SGDLS and CDR2 as YYNGEE. CDR3 DNA sequence: TGTGCCAGCAGCGTAGTACCGGCCAGCCCCTACGAGCAGTACTTC. Translating it yields CASSVVPASPYEQYF.

The chain is built from TRBV27 and TRBJ1-2; no clear D. Per the germline V gene, CDR1 is MNHEY and CDR2 is SMNVEV (reference sequence). The CDR3 covers 14 residues. The ends were cut back, 3 bases at V and 6 bases at J, with 14 bases in the middle. The DNA of the CDR3 is TGTGCCAGCAGTTTCGGCGGGTCACAGAATGGCTACACCTTC. Its translation: CASSFGGSQNGYTF.

V is TRBV7-8 and J is TRBJ2-1; TRBD1 matches 8 bases. The CDR3 runs 15 residues. CDR1 is SGHVS, CDR2 FQNEAQ, per germline. Unmatched junction bases numbered 14, after V lost 5 bases and J lost 11 bases. In nucleotides, the CDR3 is TGTGCCAGCAGCCCCCGTTCTGACCGGACAGGGCAGCAGTTCTTC. Translating it yields CASSPRSDRTGQQFF.

The chain has TRBV20-1 and TRBJ2-1; TRBD2 aligns across 8 bases. The V segment lost 3 bases and the J segment 8 bases; nucleotides outside the gene matches: 9. Per the germline V gene, CDR1 is DFQATT and CDR2 is SNEGSKA (reference sequence). This CDR3 has 14 residues. The chain's CDR3 is CSASYGLAPDEQFF. In nucleotides, the CDR3 is TGCAGTGCTAGCTACGGACTAGCCCCCGATGAGCAGTTCTTC.

V usage is TRBV27 and J usage is TRBJ2-1, with 10 bases matching TRBD1. Germline CDR1 and CDR2: MNHEY and SMNVEV (reference sequence). V was pared by 0 bases and J by 10 bases, with 6 bases of the junction left unmatched. CDR3 length: 15 amino acids. CDR3 sequence: CASSLSGQGPTEQFF. The CDR3 DNA follows: TGTGCCAGCAGTTTATCGGGACAGGGGCCGACCGAGCAGTTCTTC.

The rearrangement joins TRBV5-6 to TRBJ2-7; D remains unclear. The CDR3 length is 14 residues. V was clipped by 2 bases and J by 5 bases, with 14 bases between them. CDR1 is SGHDT, CDR2 YYEEEE, per germline. CDR3 in amino acids: CASSFGGTRDEQYF. CDR3 nucleotide sequence: TGTGCCAGCAGCTTTGGTGGAACCCGGGACGAGCAGTACTTC. The whole variable domain, remainder taken from reference TRBV5-6 and TRBJ2-7, is DAGVTQSPTHLIKTRGQQVTLRCSPKSGHDTVSWYQQALGQGPQFIFQYYEEEERQRGNFPDRFSGHQFPNYSSELNVNALLLGDSALYLCASSFGGTRDEQYFGPGTRLTVT.

The chain joins TRBV20-1 to TRBJ2-7; 9 bases are shared with TRBD1. V lost 5 bases to trimming and J lost 3 bases; unmatched junction nucleotides: 5. Germline CDR1 and CDR2: DFQATT and SNEGSKA (reference sequence). CDR3 length: 13 amino acids. Written as DNA, the CDR3 is TGCAGTGCTCCTCGGGACAGGGACTACGAGCAGTACTTC. This gives the protein CSAPRDRDYEQYF.

This clonotype appeared once. V usage is TRBV6-1 and J usage is TRBJ1-1, with TRBD1 as a possible D gene (6 bases). The CDR3 loop spans 16 amino acids. With 5 bases removed from V and 0 bases from J, the gap between germline ends came to 16 bases. CDR1 and CDR2 from the germline V gene are MNHNS and SASEGT. The CDR3 DNA is TGTGCCAGCAGTAAAAAAACGGACAGAATGAACACTGAAGCTTTCTTT. Its translation is CASSKKTDRMNTEAFF.

This clonotype came up once. The chain has TRBV30 and TRBJ1-1, with D perhaps TRBD1 (6 bases). CDR1 is GTSNPN and CDR2 is SVGIG in the germline V gene (reference sequence). Trimming removed 5 bases from V and 3 bases from J, with 16 bases in between. The CDR3 runs 14 residues. The CDR3 loop reads CAWSSGVGDTEAFF. CDR3 nucleotide sequence: TGTGCCTGGTCCTCAGGGGTGGGGGACACTGAAGCTTTCTTT.

V gene TRBV4-1 combines with J gene TRBJ1-4; D remains ambiguous. The CDR3 spans 14 residues. The V end lost 5 bases, the J end lost 6 bases, and 13 bases lay between the germline ends. From germline, CDR1 is MGHRA and CDR2 YSYEKL. CDR3 nucleotide sequence: TGCGCCAGCAGCGATACATCAAGGGATGAAAAACTGTTTTTT. Its protein product is CASSDTSRDEKLFF.

The chain recombines TRBV7-9 with TRBJ2-5, with 8 positions matching TRBD2. The CDR3 extends over 15 amino acids. V dropped 6 bases and J dropped 1; count of bases not matched to a gene: 7. Germline V gives CDR1 SEHNR, CDR2 FQNEAQ (reference sequence). CDR3 sequence (DNA): TGTGCCAGCAGACCTGTAGCGGGGCCCCAAGAGACCCAGTACTTC. It codes for CASRPVAGPQETQYF.

The V call is TRBV14, the J call TRBJ1-2; D ambiguous. The V gene lost 4 bases and the J gene lost 4 bases, with 13 bases spanning the gap. The CDR3 runs 14 residues. Germline V gives CDR1 SGHDN, CDR2 FVKESK. The DNA for the CDR3 is TGTGCCAGCAGCCCTTACCGTAGTGGCTATGGCTACACCTTC. It yields the protein CASSPYRSGYGYTF.

The rearrangement uses TRBV6-1 and TRBJ1-1; D not resolved. The CDR3 has 11 amino acids. The germline V gene encodes CDR1 MNHNS and CDR2 SASEGT. V lost 7 bases, J lost 11 bases, and 14 bases lay in between. The CDR3 nucleotides read TGTGCCAGCATAGCGGGCGTTATGGCTTTCTTT. Protein product: CASIAGVMAFF.

The V gene is TRBV20-1, the J gene TRBJ1-2; weak D call: TRBD1 (5 bases). The germline V gene encodes CDR1 DFQATT and CDR2 SNEGSKA (reference sequence). Trimming took 1 base from V and 5 from J, leaving 14 bases between them. The CDR3 has 14 residues. This CDR3 is CSARGGGTEYGYTF. The CDR3 DNA reads as TGCAGTGCTAGAGGGGGCGGGACGGAATATGGCTACACCTTC.

The rearrangement uses TRBV7-9 and TRBJ1-5, with 9 nucleotides matching TRBD1. This CDR3 spans 17 amino acids. V shed 4 bases, J shed 0 bases, and the junction held 7 bases outside the gene matches. CDR1 SEHNR and CDR2 FQNEAQ come from the germline V gene (reference sequence). The CDR3 region is CASSSGQGSGSNQPQHF. CDR3 nucleotide sequence: TGTGCCAGCAGCTCGGGACAGGGTAGCGGTAGCAATCAGCCCCAGCATTTT.

V is TRBV19 and J is TRBJ1-1, with 8 positions matching TRBD1. Trimming at V came to 3 bases and at J to 1 base, leaving 10 bases not matched to a gene. This CDR3 contains 17 residues. The V gene's germline CDR1 is LNHDA and CDR2 SQIVND (reference sequence). In DNA form, the CDR3 reads TGTGCCAGTAGTATCGCCCCCGGACAGGGCCAGAACACTGAAGCTTTCTTT. Residues: CASSIAPGQGQNTEAFF.

V gene TRBV28 combines with J gene TRBJ2-7, with a tentative D call TRBD1 (5 bases). CDR3 length: 13 amino acids. V was pared by 5 bases and J by 6 bases, with 14 bases between. Per germline, CDR1 MDHEN and CDR2 SYDVKM. CDR3 in DNA: TGTGCCAGCAGTATTAGGGGATTCGGCGAGCAGTACTTC. This gives the protein CASSIRGFGEQYF. The whole variable domain, remainder taken from reference TRBV28 and TRBJ2-7, is DVKVTQSSRYLVKRTGEKVFLECVQDMDHENMFWYRQDPGLGLRLIYFSYDVKMKEKGDIPEGYSVSREKKERFSLILESASTNQTSMYLCASSIRGFGEQYFGPGTRLTVT.

The chain recombines TRBV7-3 with TRBJ2-1; either TRBD1 or TRBD2 may fit D (6 bases each). CDR3 length: 15 amino acids. Germline CDR1 and CDR2: SGHTA and FQGTGA. V was pared by 4 bases and J by 1 base, with 11 bases between. The chain's CDR3 is CASSSRGESYNEQFF. The CDR3 DNA sequence: TGTGCCAGCAGCTCTAGGGGGGAGTCCTACAATGAGCAGTTCTTC.

V and J are TRBV19 and TRBJ2-7; TRBD1 matches at 7 bases. The germline V gene encodes CDR1 LNHDA and CDR2 SQIVND (reference sequence). V lost 3 bases and J lost 1; bases outside the gene matches: 6. This CDR3 is built from 15 residues. CDR3 protein: CASSMATGISYEQYF. CDR3 DNA: TGTGCCAGTAGTATGGCGACAGGGATTTCCTACGAGCAGTACTTC.

This clonotype was observed a handful of times. The chain links TRBV4-1 to TRBJ1-6; D may be TRBD1 (6 bases). V shed 2 bases and J shed 8 bases, with 19 bases lying between them. The CDR3 sequence is 17 residues long. Germline V gene lookup returns CDR1 MGHRA and CDR2 YSYEKL. In nucleotides, the CDR3 is TGCGCCAGCAGCCAACCGACCCCACAGGGTTTTTATTCACCCCTCCACTTT. The encoded protein is CASSQPTPQGFYSPLHF.

This clonotype came up a few times. This sequence joins TRBV24-1 and TRBJ2-7; D remains ambiguous. The V gene's germline CDR1 is KGHDR and CDR2 SFDVKD. The CDR3 spans 14 residues. Deletions cut 4 bases from V and 3 bases from J, with 12 bases between. The CDR3 DNA is TGTGCCACCAGTGACCCGGGTTTCCACTACGAGCAGTACTTC. Protein product: CATSDPGFHYEQYF.

This clonotype was seen just once. The chain carries TRBV30 and TRBJ2-2; D not resolved. The CDR3 is made up of 14 amino acids. Germline CDR1 reads GTSNPN; CDR2 reads SVGIG (reference sequence). Trimming removed 1 base from V and 1 base from J, with 7 bases in between. This CDR3 reads CAWSANWNTGELFF. The CDR3 DNA reads TGTGCCTGGAGTGCAAACTGGAACACCGGGGAGCTGTTTTTT.

V usage is TRBV27 and J usage is TRBJ2-1; possibly TRBD1 for D (6 bases). V gave up 6 bases and J gave up 15 bases, with 15 bases separating them. Germline CDR1 and CDR2: MNHEY and SMNVEV (reference sequence). The CDR3 spans 11 residues. The CDR3 nucleotides read TGTGCCAGCAGGGACAGCCATCGGTTGTTCTTC. This gives the protein CASRDSHRLFF.

The rearrangement links TRBV19 to TRBJ1-2, with D unresolved. The CDR3 spans 14 residues. V dropped 3 bases and J dropped 0 bases, with 8 bases sitting between them. Per germline, CDR1 LNHDA and CDR2 SQIVND (reference sequence). This CDR3 is CASSMGATNYGYTF. Written as DNA, the CDR3 is TGTGCCAGTAGTATGGGCGCGACTAACTATGGCTACACCTTC.

CDR3 region: CASSFGQGTETQYF. The CDR3 bases are TGTGCCAGCAGTTTTGGACAGGGGACGGAGACCCAGTACTTC. This chain links TRBV12-3 or TRBV12-4 with TRBJ2-5, with 9 bases that match TRBD1. The V segment lost 3 bases and the J segment 5 bases; nucleotides outside the gene matches: 4. CDR3 length: 14 residues.